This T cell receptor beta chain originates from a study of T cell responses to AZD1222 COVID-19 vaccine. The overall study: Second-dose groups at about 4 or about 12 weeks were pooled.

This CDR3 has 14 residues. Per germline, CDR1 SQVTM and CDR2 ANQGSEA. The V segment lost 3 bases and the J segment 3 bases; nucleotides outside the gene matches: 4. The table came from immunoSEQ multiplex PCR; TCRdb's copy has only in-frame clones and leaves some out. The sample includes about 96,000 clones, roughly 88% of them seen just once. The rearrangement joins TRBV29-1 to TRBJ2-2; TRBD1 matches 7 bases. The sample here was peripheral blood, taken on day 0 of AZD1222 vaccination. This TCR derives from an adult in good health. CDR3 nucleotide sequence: TGCAGCGTTGACCCCGGGACAGACACCGGGGAGCTGTTTTTT. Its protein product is CSVDPGTDTGELFF.